The following is a TCR beta chain sequence with its context. The antigen it binds to is not known. Per-base qualities were not stored, and no clone one base away is much larger. The data originate from a study of identical twins (dated by TCRdb to the mid-2010s). Regarding the complete study: The study deep-sequenced TCR alpha and beta repertoires from monozygotic twins, unrelated adults of various ages and cord blood to test whether fetal clonotypes persist. To rule out contamination, replicate twin experiments were performed at different times with different library preparation protocols.

Only healthy Caucasian donors were included. Three pairs of female monozygotic twins, all aged roughly 18 to 29 years, made up the twin cohort. Peripheral blood mononuclear cells were used as the source from which RNA for TCR libraries was isolated. For CDR1 and CDR2, the germline V gene (reference sequence) lists DFQATT and SNEGSKA. Spanning cysteine to phenylalanine, the CDR3 consists of 20 amino acids. Only CDR3 DNA is held: 60 bases, read in frame from base 1. V lost 3 bases and J lost 2 bases, and the count of bases not matched to a germline gene is 21. To prepare the library, 5' RACE was applied. TCRdb records Illumina HiSeq 2000 as the sequencer. A universal primer binding site was added through template switching, and the final cDNA carried a unique molecular identifier so that TCR cDNA molecules could be counted accurately. Specific primers in the conserved constant-segment region were used to synthesize first-strand cDNA for the TCR alpha and beta chains. To control for contamination, each cDNA library was double barcoded with a SMART-Mk sample barcode plus Illumina barcodes. TruSeq adapter sequences, together with Illumina sample barcodes, were added in two successive PCR steps. The Illumina HiSeq platform was used with custom primers to sequence TCR alpha and beta cDNA libraries. The authors' pipeline ran thus. Unique molecular identifiers were extracted from raw reads with MiGEC, and CDR3 positions were determined with MiXCR. Recombination models were inferred per individual with the repgenHMM and IGoR tools using an EM algorithm. The analysis of shared clonotypes was done with the tcR package in R, with sharing normalized by the product of cloneset sizes. Out-of-frame nonproductive sequences were analyzed to study raw recombination free of thymic and clonal selection effects. The raw public data were reprocessed by TCRdb itself: fastp quality trimming at Q25, MiXCR clonotype calling, in-frame beta chains only. Rows are combined by CDR3 protein, so each entry shows the most common genes and DNA. TCRdb's processing, not the study's, gives the V and J calls here. This sample lists 700,000 or so distinct CDR3 sequences; approximately 21% were detected once. The ten largest clones capture 4.3% of the sample.

The full study reports these points: Zero-insertion analyses could be partly confounded by invariant T cells such as MAIT and iNKT, though diverse VJ usage argued against such confounding for most clonotypes. Abundant cord blood beta clonotypes carried fewer insertions; young adult naive repertoires showed a weaker similar trend, while memory repertoires showed none. Because the same donors could not be followed over many years, the conclusions relied on cross-sectional statistical analysis. Recombination models systematically underestimated out-of-frame TCR alpha sharing in monozygotic twins but agreed with sharing between unrelated individuals. Compared with coincidental sharing between unrelated individuals, out-of-frame TCR alpha sequences shared between twins showed an excess of sequences with low generation probability. The excess sharing between twins in beta out-of-frame sequences was weaker because fewer shared sequences reduced the signal-to-noise ratio.

This same sample was also taken into another study, of T cells expressing NK-cell markers. As the second publication notes: In sorted CD3+CD56+NKG2C+, CD3+CD56+NKG2C- and CD3+CD56-NKG2C+ T-cell subsets from eight donors, TCR beta-chain repertoires were profiled. Among the eight sequenced donors, only one was HCMV-seronegative, while the other seven were HCMV-seropositive. To restrict sorting to alphabetaTCR-expressing T cells, an anti-gammadeltaTCR antibody was added in several experiments. In 5 to 7 donors, the dominant CD3+CD56+NKG2C+ clonotypes were found to rank among the top 10 CD8+ clonotypes and to make up about 1.0-7.5% of CD8+ T cells. Those dominant clonotypes were again the most abundant among CD3+CD56-NKG2C+ cells in several donors, at roughly 28.3-60.1%. Whether the expanded NKG2C-expressing T cell clones were specific for HCMV antigens remained unclear. All eight donors whose samples were sequenced were randomly selected healthy volunteers, three of them men and five women. A commercial ELISA kit detecting HCMV-specific IgG in serum was used to determine HCMV serostatus. For several donors, bulk peripheral blood T-cell repertoires were also sequenced from unsorted PBMC. MIGEC was used to demultiplex reads and group the reads by UMI, and MiTCR was used to assemble and quantify clonotypes. To exclude erroneous sequences, only TCR cDNA sequences supported by at least two reads were retained. The tcR package was used for downstream repertoire analysis, with clonotypes matched between fractions based on CDR3 nucleotide sequence plus V segment. VDJmatch was used to annotate antigen specificity against VDJdb, with one amino acid substitution in CDR3 allowed.

The specimen was PBMCs. The sequence was obtained from a young woman in good health. This chain joins TRBV20-1 to TRBJ2-3; TRBD1 lines up with 9 middle nucleotides. The CDR3 protein is CSARPRPGTGHSIHTDTQYF. The sequenced DNA: TGCAGTGCTAGGCCACGTCCCGGGACAGGGCACTCAATTCACACAGATACGCAGTATTTT.